The T cell receptor beta chain described here comes from a study of OX40 agonist ivuxolimab in advanced cancers. The assay was immunoSEQ multiplex PCR, and TCRdb's table has in-frame clones only and misses some. Counted here are tens of thousands of clones, roughly 85% occurring once; the ten biggest clones make up roughly 17%. Germline lookup yields CDR1 SGHVS and CDR2 FNYEAQ. The CDR3 is made up of 18 amino acids. Germline trimming cut 1 base from V and 6 bases from J; bases unmatched to any gene: 12. V is TRBV7-6 and J is TRBJ2-1, with 10 positions matching TRBD2. This specimen was CD4+ or CD8+ T cells sorted from blood, taken in a trial of the OX40 agonist ivuxolimab. This sequence was found in an adult with an advanced solid tumor such as melanoma, head and neck, liver or kidney cancer. The CDR3 region is CASSLGVLPSGRTNEQFF. CDR3 nucleotide sequence: TGTGCCAGCAGCTTAGGTGTCTTGCCTAGCGGGAGAACCAATGAGCAGTTCTTC.